A single sample gave rise to the 27 T cell receptor beta chains below, sequenced in a study of vaccination effects on CD4 cells after COVID-19. Their antigen targets remain unknown. The protocol was immunoSEQ multiplex PCR, while the TCRdb copy is restricted to in-frame clones and leaves out a portion. The sample shows about 24,000 clones, 81% of them seen only once. Sequencing was preceded by expansion of antigen-specific CD4+ T cells with viral peptide pools in the ViraFEST assay. Investigators separated out CD4+ T cells once approximately 11 days of culture had passed. All participants had two doses of either the BNT162b2 or mRNA-1273 vaccine. The input for sequencing was CD4+ T cells from PBMCs cultured with SARS-CoV-2 spike peptides, taken after COVID-19 vaccination. These receptors all come from a human donor who received a COVID-19 vaccine. Some clones in this sample may be carry-over from other donors' samples.

The chain recombines TRBV6-5 with TRBJ2-7; a possible D gene is TRBD1 (6 bases). CDR3 length: 13 amino acids. V was pared by 10 bases and J by 2 bases, with 15 bases between. The germline V gene has CDR1 MNHEY and CDR2 SVGAGI. Written as DNA, the CDR3 is TGTGCCATCCAATCCGCAGGGGCCTACGAGCAGTACGTC. Translation: CAIQSAGAYEQYV.

J is TRBJ1-2 and V is TRBV30; a possible D gene is TRBD1 (5 bases). CDR1 GTSNPN and CDR2 SVGIG come from the germline V gene (reference sequence). Trimming cost V 0 bases and J 8 bases, with 13 bases left between them. The CDR3 length is 13 residues. The CDR3 coding sequence is TGTGCCTGGAGTGTACTCGGGGGACGAGGCTACACCTTC. Protein sequence: CAWSVLGGRGYTF.

The V call is TRBV9, the J call TRBJ1-4; D gene ambiguous. V was shortened by 0 bases and J by 8 bases, with 11 bases between the two germline ends. CDR1 and CDR2 from the germline V gene are SGDLS and YYNGEE. The CDR3 has 14 residues. The CDR3 bases are TGTGCCAGCAGCGTAGACGGTTTTTACGAAAAACTGTTTTTT. It yields the protein CASSVDGFYEKLFF.

The CDR3 DNA reads TGCAGCGGAACCCGCACAGATACGCAGTATTTT. This translates into CSGTRTDTQYF. The chain uses TRBV29-1 and TRBJ2-3; the D is unclear. With 7 bases removed from V and 1 base from J, the gap between germline ends came to 6 bases. Germline loops: CDR1 SQVTM, CDR2 ANQGSEA. This CDR3 spans 11 amino acids.

By share of the sample, this clone is medium-sized. The genes are TRBV4-1 and TRBJ1-5, with D tentatively TRBD1 (6 bases). This CDR3 spans 13 amino acids. Per the germline V gene, CDR1 is MGHRA and CDR2 is YSYEKL. V gave up 5 bases and J gave up 5 bases, with 10 bases separating them. CDR3 region: CASSGTSHQPQHF. CDR3 in DNA: TGCGCCAGCAGCGGGACATCTCATCAGCCCCAGCATTTT.

The V and J genes are TRBV7-3 and TRBJ2-1; 11 bases agree with TRBD2. This CDR3 region has 19 residues. Trimming cost V 5 bases and J 1 base; bases outside gene matches: 13. The germline V gene encodes CDR1 SGHTA and CDR2 FQGTGA. The CDR3 nucleotides are TGTGCCAGCAGCCTACGGGGACTAGCGGAATTATCATCCTACAATGAGCAGTTCTTC. This encodes CASSLRGLAELSSYNEQFF. The whole variable domain, remainder taken from reference TRBV7-3 and TRBJ2-1, is GAGVSQTPSNKVTEKGKYVELRCDPISGHTALYWYRQSLGQGPEFLIYFQGTGAADDSGLPNDRFFAVRPEGSVSTLKIQRTERGDSAVYLCASSLRGLAELSSYNEQFFGPGTRLTVL.

This clone was seen a handful of times. The rearrangement links TRBV5-8 to TRBJ1-2; a possible D gene is TRBD1 (6 bases). The CDR3 consists of 14 residues. Germline CDR1 reads SGHTS; CDR2 reads YDEGEE. Trimming removed 4 bases from V and 6 bases from J, with 16 bases in between. CDR3 nucleotide sequence: TGTGCCAGCAGCGCACGCGAGGGGGTTCATGGCTACACCTTC. Translation: CASSAREGVHGYTF. The variable domain in full, completed from reference TRBV5-8 and TRBJ1-2, reads EAGVTQSPTHLIKTRGQQATLRCSPISGHTSVYWYQQALGLGLQFLLWYDEGEERNRGNFPPRFSGRQFPNYSSELNVNALELEDSALYLCASSAREGVHGYTFGSGTRLTVV.

This sequence joins TRBV27 and TRBJ1-6, with 7 positions matching TRBD1. The CDR3 runs 14 residues. The junction had 4 bases not matched to a gene; V was cut back by 4 bases and J by 7 bases. The germline V gene has CDR1 MNHEY and CDR2 SMNVEV (reference sequence). The chain's CDR3 is CASSWDSLNSPLHF. The DNA for the CDR3 is TGTGCCAGCAGTTGGGACAGTTTGAATTCACCCCTCCACTTT.

The chain couples TRBV9 to TRBJ1-3; possible D gene TRBD1, 5 bases. The germline CDR1 and CDR2 sequences are SGDLS and YYNGEE. The CDR3 consists of 23 residues. The V and J ends lost 4 bases and 4 bases respectively, with 39 bases between them. In nucleotides, the CDR3 is TGTGCCAGCAGCACTCAGGGAGCGGTGGAAAGGCTTCAAGATTCCCTCTCCGGAAACACCATATATTTT. It is translated as CASSTQGAVERLQDSLSGNTIYF.

The V call is TRBV7-9, the J call TRBJ1-5; 7 nucleotides agree with TRBD1. This CDR3 has 15 residues. Germline loops: CDR1 SEHNR, CDR2 FQNEAQ (reference sequence). V gave up 2 bases and J gave up 8 bases; unmatched junction bases: 9. The CDR3, as DNA: TGTGCCAGCAGCTTACCACCGACAGGGAGAGAGCCCCAGCATTTT. Translation gives CASSLPPTGREPQHF. Variable domain in full (rest from reference TRBV7-9 and TRBJ1-5): DTGVSQNPRHKITKRGQNVTFRCDPISEHNRLYWYRQTLGQGPEFLTYFQNEAQLEKSRLLSDRFSAERPKGSFSTLEIQRTEQGDSAMYLCASSLPPTGREPQHFGDGTRLSIL.

Here the CDR3 DNA reads TGCGCCAGCAGTTGGGGAAGAATCTCCACAGATACGCAGTATTTT. Its translation is CASSWGRISTDTQYF. The chain has TRBV4-3 and TRBJ2-3; D call uncertain. V dropped 6 bases and J dropped 2 bases, with 15 bases sitting between them. The CDR3 covers 15 residues. Per the germline V gene, CDR1 is LGHNA and CDR2 is YSLEER.

A few counts support this clone. The rearrangement links TRBV9 to TRBJ1-5, with a possible D match to TRBD1 (5 bases). Trimming removed 4 bases at V and 8 bases at J, with 13 bases between. Germline loops: CDR1 SGDLS, CDR2 YYNGEE. CDR3 size: 13 residues. CDR3 in DNA: TGTGCCAGCAGCCTAGGAGGAGGGGAGCCCCAGCATTTT. It specifies CASSLGGGEPQHF. The variable domain in full, completed from reference TRBV9 and TRBJ1-5, reads DSGVTQTPKHLITATGQRVTLRCSPRSGDLSVYWYQQSLDQGLQFLIQYYNGEERAKGNILERFSAQQFPDLHSELNLSSLELGDSALYFCASSLGGGEPQHFGDGTRLSIL.

This chain links TRBV6-5 with TRBJ1-1; D unclear. CDR1 is MNHEY and CDR2 is SVGAGI in the germline V gene. The CDR3 is 13 amino acids. Trimming stripped 2 bases from V and 1 base from J, with 5 bases between. CDR3 region: CASSYGPNTEAFF. CDR3 DNA sequence: TGTGCCAGCAGTTACGGCCCGAACACTGAAGCTTTCTTT.

This clone was counted only a few times. The gene calls are TRBV5-4 and TRBJ1-2; maybe TRBD1 (6 bases). Between the trimmed V and J ends, which lost 0 bases and 7 bases, there was a span of 13 bases. The CDR3 has 14 amino acids. Germline V gene sequence: CDR1 SGHNT, CDR2 YYREEE (reference sequence). The CDR3 DNA reads TGTGCCAGCAGCTTGGACAGGGTTTCTGGTGGCTACACCTTC. Encoded protein: CASSLDRVSGGYTF.

The chain employs TRBV5-5 and TRBJ1-1; 10 bases map to TRBD1. V was pared by 1 base and J by 5 bases, with 17 bases of the junction left unmatched. Per germline, CDR1 SGHKS and CDR2 YYEKEE (reference sequence). The CDR3 contains 19 residues. The CDR3 reads CASSLKGTATGGAGTEAFF. The CDR3 region has the DNA TGTGCCAGCAGCTTGAAGGGGACGGCGACAGGGGGCGCCGGGACTGAAGCTTTCTTT.

The J gene is TRBJ1-2, the V gene TRBV5-1; D ambiguous. The V and J ends lost 1 base and 4 bases respectively, with 5 bases between them. The CDR3 is 12 residues long. Germline V gene sequence: CDR1 SGHRS, CDR2 YFSETQ. The CDR3 nucleotides are TGCGCCAGCAGCTTGCCCGGCTATGGCTACACCTTC. Amino acids: CASSLPGYGYTF.

The CDR3 protein is CASRSGGVSNQPQHF. The CDR3 DNA reads TGTGCCAGCAGGAGTGGCGGGGTGAGCAATCAGCCCCAGCATTTT. The chain couples TRBV2 to TRBJ1-5; D is uncertain. The CDR3 is 15 residues long. V was clipped by 6 bases and J by 1 base, with 13 bases between them. The germline V gene encodes CDR1 SNHLY and CDR2 FYNNEI. Combining the CDR3 with reference TRBV2 and TRBJ1-5 gives the whole variable domain EPEVTQTPSHQVTQMGQEVILRCVPISNHLYFYWYRQILGQKVEFLVSFYNNEISEKSEIFDDQFSVERPDGSNFTLKIRSTKLEDSAMYFCASRSGGVSNQPQHFGDGTRLSIL.

The chain carries TRBV19 and TRBJ2-3; D may be TRBD2 (6 bases). This CDR3 region has 15 residues. The germline V gene has CDR1 LNHDA and CDR2 SQIVND (reference sequence). Trimming pared 3 bases from V and 4 bases from J, leaving 14 bases between. In DNA, the CDR3 is TGTGCCAGTAGTATTAGGGTGGGGGGAGCAGATACGCAGTATTTT. It yields the protein CASSIRVGGADTQYF.

This clone showed up just once. The chain recombines TRBV7-9 with TRBJ2-3; 12 positions match TRBD2. Germline CDR1 and CDR2: SEHNR and FQNEAQ (reference sequence). The CDR3 covers 18 residues. J gave up 4 bases and V 2 bases, and 10 bases lay outside the gene matches. The CDR3 DNA reads as TGTGCCAGCAGCTTAAAAGGTGGACTAGCGGGGACCCCAGATACGCAGTATTTT. It specifies CASSLKGGLAGTPDTQYF.

This clone was observed once. The genes are TRBV27 and TRBJ2-2; TRBD1 aligns across 8 bases. CDR1 is MNHEY and CDR2 is SMNVEV in the germline V gene (reference sequence). This CDR3 contains 15 residues. The J segment lost 1 base and the V segment lost 5 bases, leaving 3 bases of the junction unmatched. The CDR3 loop reads CASSPDRVNTGELFF. DNA of the CDR3: TGTGCCAGCAGTCCGGACAGGGTGAACACCGGGGAGCTGTTTTTT.

The V and J genes are TRBV2 and TRBJ1-6, with unresolved D. CDR1 is SNHLY and CDR2 is FYNNEI in the germline V gene. The V gene lost 1 base and the J gene lost 10 bases, with 8 bases spanning the gap. The CDR3 totals 13 residues. CDR3 sequence reads: CASSEGSGSPLHF. The DNA of the CDR3 is TGTGCCAGCAGTGAAGGTTCGGGGTCACCCCTCCACTTT.

The genes are TRBV28 and TRBJ1-2; D is ambiguous. Deletions cut 6 bases from V and 8 bases from J, with 19 bases between. The CDR3 has 14 amino acids. CDR1 and CDR2 from the germline V gene are MDHEN and SYDVKM. CDR3 in amino acids: CASREEGIQVGYTF. CDR3 nucleotide sequence: TGTGCCAGCAGGGAGGAAGGGATTCAAGTGGGCTACACCTTC.

The chain has TRBV6-5 and TRBJ2-7; D is perhaps TRBD1 (5 bases). CDR3 length: 10 amino acids. CDR1 and CDR2 from the germline V gene are MNHEY and SVGAGI. Between the trimmed V and J ends, which lost 8 bases and 3 bases, there was a span of 5 bases. The CDR3 sequence is CASQGYEQYV. The CDR3 DNA is TGTGCCAGCCAGGGCTACGAGCAGTACGTC.

This chain joins TRBV18 and TRBJ2-5; 9 bases are a match to TRBD2. The length of the CDR3 is 15 residues. The V gene's germline CDR1 is KGHSH and CDR2 LQKENI. The junction had 6 bases not matched to a gene; V was cut back by 3 bases and J by 4 bases. The CDR3 loop is CASSPGGGDRETQYF. The CDR3 DNA follows: TGTGCCAGCTCACCGGGCGGGGGGGATCGAGAGACCCAGTACTTC.

The rearrangement uses TRBV15 and TRBJ1-5; 9 bases map to TRBD1. Per germline, CDR1 LNHNV and CDR2 YYDKDF (reference sequence). V shed 2 bases, J shed 7 bases, and the junction held 6 bases outside the gene matches. The CDR3 loop spans 15 amino acids. The CDR3 nucleotides are TGTGCCACCAGCAGACAGACAGGGGGGGAACAGCCCCAGCATTTT. It is translated as CATSRQTGGEQPQHF.

The gene calls are TRBV27 and TRBJ2-2; 9 bases map to TRBD1. Trimming cost V 6 bases and J 7 bases; bases outside gene matches: 9. This CDR3 contains 15 residues. In germline, CDR1 is MNHEY, CDR2 SMNVEV (reference sequence). CDR3 sequence: CASRGDRAWGGELFF. In nucleotides, the CDR3 is TGTGCCAGCAGAGGGGACAGGGCGTGGGGCGGGGAGCTGTTTTTT.

The gene calls are TRBV4-1 and TRBJ1-1; possible D gene TRBD1, 6 bases. The CDR3 is 12 residues long. Germline values: CDR1 MGHRA, CDR2 YSYEKL. Trimming stripped 2 bases from V and 5 bases from J, with 6 bases between. The CDR3 coding sequence is TGCGCCAGCAGCCAACAGGGGACTGAAGCTTTCTTT. Encoded protein: CASSQQGTEAFF.